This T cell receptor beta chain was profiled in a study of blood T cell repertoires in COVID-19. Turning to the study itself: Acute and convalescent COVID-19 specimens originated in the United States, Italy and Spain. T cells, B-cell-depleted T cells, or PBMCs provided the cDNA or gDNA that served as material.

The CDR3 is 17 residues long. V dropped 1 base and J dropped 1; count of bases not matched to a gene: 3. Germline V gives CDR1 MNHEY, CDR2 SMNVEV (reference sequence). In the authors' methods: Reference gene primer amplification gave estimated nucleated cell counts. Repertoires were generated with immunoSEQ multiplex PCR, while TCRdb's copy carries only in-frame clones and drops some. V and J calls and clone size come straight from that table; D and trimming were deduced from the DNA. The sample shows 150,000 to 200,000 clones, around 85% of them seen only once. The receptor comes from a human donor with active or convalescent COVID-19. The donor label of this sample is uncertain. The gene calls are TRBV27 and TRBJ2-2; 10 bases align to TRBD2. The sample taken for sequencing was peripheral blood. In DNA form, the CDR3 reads TGTGCCAGCAGTTTATATTTAGCGGGGGGGAACACCGGGGAGCTGTTTTTT. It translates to CASSLYLAGGNTGELFF.